This T cell receptor beta chain appears in the sequencing data of a study of low-dose radiotherapy and immunotherapy resistance in tumors. Trimming cost V 0 bases and J 3 bases; bases outside gene matches: 4. CDR1 and CDR2 from the germline V gene are MNHEY and SVGAGI. This CDR3 region has 15 residues. TRAV and TRBV primers primed cDNA for both TCRalpha and TCRbeta. TCRs were put through 20 PCR cycles of amplification with Phusion. A constant-region primer and the V-primer adapter served as the primer pair. From the reads, TCRdb called clonotypes with MiXCR, one entry per CDR3 protein. The table shows more than 85,000 distinct CDR3 sequences, with 9.4% occurring only once. This sample's time point: before trial treatment. This clonotype was counted at least ten times.

The rearrangement uses TRBV6-5 and TRBJ2-7; 8 bases fit TRBD1. The TCR comes from a male donor with prostate cancer. This sample comprised PBMCs, obtained before treatment. For the CDR3, the DNA is TGTGCCAGCAGTTACTCCGGGACAGGACTCTACGAGCAGTACTTC. Protein sequence: CASSYSGTGLYEQYF.